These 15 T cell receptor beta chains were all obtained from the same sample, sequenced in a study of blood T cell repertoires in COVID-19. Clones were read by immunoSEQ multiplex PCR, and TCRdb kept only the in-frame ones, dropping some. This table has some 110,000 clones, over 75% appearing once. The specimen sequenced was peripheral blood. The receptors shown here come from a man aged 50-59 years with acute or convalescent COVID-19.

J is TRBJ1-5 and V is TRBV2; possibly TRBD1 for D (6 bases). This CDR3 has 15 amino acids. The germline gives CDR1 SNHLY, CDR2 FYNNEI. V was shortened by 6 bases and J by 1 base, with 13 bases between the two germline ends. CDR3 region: CASSADSASNQPQHF. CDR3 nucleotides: TGTGCCAGCAGCGCGGACAGCGCCAGCAATCAGCCCCAGCATTTT.

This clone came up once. The CDR3: CASRDRDISYNEQFF. The CDR3 DNA is TGTGCCAGCAGAGACCGGGACATCTCCTACAATGAGCAGTTCTTC. The rearrangement links TRBV6-5 to TRBJ2-1; D may be TRBD1 (6 bases). CDR3 length: 15 residues. CDR1 is MNHEY, CDR2 SVGAGI, per germline. The ends were cut back, 6 bases at V and 0 bases at J, with 12 bases in the middle.

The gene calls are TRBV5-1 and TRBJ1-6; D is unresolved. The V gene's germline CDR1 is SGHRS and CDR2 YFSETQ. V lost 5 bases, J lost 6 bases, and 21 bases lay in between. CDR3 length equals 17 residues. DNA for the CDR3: TGCGCCAGCAGTCCGGGTGATCGGGGTCTTATTAATTCACCCCTCCACTTT. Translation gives CASSPGDRGLINSPLHF.

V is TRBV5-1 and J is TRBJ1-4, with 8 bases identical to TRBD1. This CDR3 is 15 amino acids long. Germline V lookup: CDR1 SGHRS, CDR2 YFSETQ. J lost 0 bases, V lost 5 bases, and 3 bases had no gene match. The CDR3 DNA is TGCGCCAGCAGATTGACAGGGGCAACTAATGAAAAACTGTTTTTT. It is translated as CASRLTGATNEKLFF.

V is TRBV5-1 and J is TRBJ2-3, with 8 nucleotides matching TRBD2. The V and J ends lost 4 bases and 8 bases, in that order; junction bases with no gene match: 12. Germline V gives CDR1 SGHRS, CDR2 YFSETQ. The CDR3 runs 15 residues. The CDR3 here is CASSVFGLASGTQYF. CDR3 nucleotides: TGCGCCAGCAGCGTGTTCGGACTAGCCTCAGGTACGCAGTATTTT.

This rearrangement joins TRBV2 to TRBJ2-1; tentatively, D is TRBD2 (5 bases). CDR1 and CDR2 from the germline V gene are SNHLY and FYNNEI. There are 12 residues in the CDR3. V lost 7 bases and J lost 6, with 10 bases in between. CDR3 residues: CASIKDFNEQFF. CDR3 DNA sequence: TGTGCCAGCATTAAGGACTTCAATGAGCAGTTCTTC.

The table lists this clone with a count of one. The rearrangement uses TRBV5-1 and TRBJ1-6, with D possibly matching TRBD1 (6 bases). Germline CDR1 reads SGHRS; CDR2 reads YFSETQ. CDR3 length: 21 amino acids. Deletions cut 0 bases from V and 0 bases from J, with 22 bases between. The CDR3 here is CASSLDVSKRGTSSYNSPLHF. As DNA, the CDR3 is TGCGCCAGCAGCTTGGACGTCAGCAAGAGAGGGACAAGCTCCTATAATTCACCCCTCCACTTT.

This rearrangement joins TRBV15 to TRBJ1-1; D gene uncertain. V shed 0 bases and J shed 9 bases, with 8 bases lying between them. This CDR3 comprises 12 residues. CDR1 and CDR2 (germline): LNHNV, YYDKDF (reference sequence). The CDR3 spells CATSRDKLQAFF. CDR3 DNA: TGTGCCACCAGCAGAGATAAACTACAAGCTTTCTTT.

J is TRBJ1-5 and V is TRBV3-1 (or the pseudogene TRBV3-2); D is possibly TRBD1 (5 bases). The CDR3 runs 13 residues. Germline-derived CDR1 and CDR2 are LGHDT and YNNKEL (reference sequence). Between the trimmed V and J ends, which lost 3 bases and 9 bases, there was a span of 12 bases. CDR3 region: CASSHGHDRPQHF. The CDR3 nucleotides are TGTGCCAGCAGCCATGGGCACGACAGGCCCCAGCATTTT.

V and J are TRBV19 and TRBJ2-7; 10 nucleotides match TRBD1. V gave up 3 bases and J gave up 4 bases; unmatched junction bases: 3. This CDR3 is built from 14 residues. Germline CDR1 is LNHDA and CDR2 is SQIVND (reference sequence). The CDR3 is CASSIGTGAYEQYF. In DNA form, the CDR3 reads TGTGCCAGTAGTATCGGGACAGGGGCGTACGAGCAGTACTTC. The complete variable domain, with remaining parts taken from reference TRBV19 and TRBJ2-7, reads DGGITQSPKYLFRKEGQNVTLSCEQNLNHDAMYWYRQDPGQGLRLIYYSQIVNDFQKGDIAEGYSVSREKKESFPLTVTSAQKNPTAFYLCASSIGTGAYEQYFGPGTRLTVT.

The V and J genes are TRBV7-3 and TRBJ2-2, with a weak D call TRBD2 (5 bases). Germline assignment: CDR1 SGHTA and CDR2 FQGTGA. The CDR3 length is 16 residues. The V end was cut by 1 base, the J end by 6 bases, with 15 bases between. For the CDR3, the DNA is TGTGCCAGCAGCTTAAATACCAGAGGGATCGCCGGGGAGCTGTTTTTT. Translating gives CASSLNTRGIAGELFF.

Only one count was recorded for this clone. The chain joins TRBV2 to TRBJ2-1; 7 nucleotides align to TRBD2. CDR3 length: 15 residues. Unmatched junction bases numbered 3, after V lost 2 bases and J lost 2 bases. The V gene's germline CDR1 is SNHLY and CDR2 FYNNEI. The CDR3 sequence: CASSEREVPYNEQFF. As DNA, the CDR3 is TGTGCCAGCAGTGAACGGGAGGTCCCCTACAATGAGCAGTTCTTC.

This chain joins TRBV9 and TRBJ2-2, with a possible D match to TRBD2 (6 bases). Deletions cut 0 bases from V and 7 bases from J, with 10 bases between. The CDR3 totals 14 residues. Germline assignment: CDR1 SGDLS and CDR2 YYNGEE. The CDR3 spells CASSVDGSGGELFF. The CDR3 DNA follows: TGTGCCAGCAGCGTAGACGGGAGTGGCGGGGAGCTGTTTTTT.

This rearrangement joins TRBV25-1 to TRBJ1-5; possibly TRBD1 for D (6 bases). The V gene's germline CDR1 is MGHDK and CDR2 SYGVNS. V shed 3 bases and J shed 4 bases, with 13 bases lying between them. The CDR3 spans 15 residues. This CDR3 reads CASSEGGAWNQPQHF. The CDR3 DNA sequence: TGTGCCAGCAGTGAGGGGGGGGCCTGGAATCAGCCCCAGCATTTT.

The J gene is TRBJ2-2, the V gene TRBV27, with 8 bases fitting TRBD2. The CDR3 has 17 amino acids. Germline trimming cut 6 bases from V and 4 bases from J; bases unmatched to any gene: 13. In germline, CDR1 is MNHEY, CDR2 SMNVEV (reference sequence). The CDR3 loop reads CASRPGLGIEGTGELFF. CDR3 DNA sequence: TGTGCCAGCAGGCCGGGACTAGGGATTGAAGGCACCGGGGAGCTGTTTTTT.